This is a list of T cell receptor beta chains from one sample in a study of blood T cell repertoires in COVID-19. Measured with immunoSEQ multiplex PCR; TCRdb has only the in-frame clones, and not every one. Altogether roughly 100,000 clones are present, 80% to 90% being singletons, with the ten largest covering around 10%. The sequencing sample was made of peripheral blood. The source is a woman in her 30s with acute or convalescent COVID-19. Both conserved end residues are part of each CDR3. A D gene is named only where the DNA matches it firmly. Clone size is shown for a subset of rows, as once, few, many or a class of expanded clone.

CDR3	DNA	size	V	J	D
CASSAQGGDGYTF	TGTGCCAGCAGTGCACAGGGTGGCGATGGCTACACCTTC	NA	TRBV2	TRBJ1-2	NA
CATSRTGRESEKLFF	TGTGCCACCAGCAGAACAGGGAGAGAGAGTGAAAAACTGTTTTTT	once	TRBV15	TRBJ1-4	NA
CAWSADEAPHF	TGTGCCTGGAGTGCAGACGAGGCCCCCCACTTT	NA	TRBV30	TRBJ1-6	NA
CAISDWPGDSNQPQHF	TGTGCCATCAGTGACTGGCCAGGGGATAGCAATCAGCCCCAGCATTTT	NA	TRBV10-3	TRBJ1-5	NA
CASSITGINNQPQHF	TGTGCCAGTAGTATAACAGGGATAAACAATCAGCCCCAGCATTTT	NA	TRBV19	TRBJ1-5	NA
CASRLTKDTGELFF	TGCGCCAGCAGGCTTACAAAAGACACCGGGGAGCTGTTTTTT	NA	TRBV5-1	TRBJ2-2	NA
CASSPAFGAYTDTQYF	TGTGCCAGCAGCCCTGCTTTTGGGGCCTACACAGATACGCAGTATTTT	NA	TRBV4-2	TRBJ2-3	NA
CASSDEAHYEQYF	TGTGCCAGCAGTGATGAGGCACACTACGAGCAGTACTTC	NA	TRBV6-1	TRBJ2-7	NA
CASSEGRYQPQHF	TGTGCCAGCAGTGAAGGTCGTTATCAGCCCCAGCATTTT	NA	TRBV2	TRBJ1-5	NA
CASSDLFLSWQGGSPLHF	TGTGCCAGCAGTGACCTTTTCCTTAGCTGGCAGGGAGGCTCACCCCTCCACTTT	NA	TRBV2	TRBJ1-6	NA
CASSLLGTDSGYTF	TGTGCCAGCTCACTCCTCGGGACAGACTCTGGCTACACCTTC	NA	TRBV18	TRBJ1-2	TRBD1
CASSLQAGGGYEQYF	TGTGCCAGCAGCCTCCAAGCGGGGGGAGGCTACGAGCAGTACTTC	NA	TRBV11-3	TRBJ2-7	TRBD2
CASAGQANYGYTF	TGTGCCAGCGCTGGACAGGCTAACTATGGCTACACCTTC	NA	TRBV2	TRBJ1-2	TRBD1
CASSYNGQGGQPQHF	TGTGCCAGCAGTTACAATGGACAGGGGGGTCAGCCCCAGCATTTT	NA	TRBV6-6	TRBJ1-5	TRBD1
CARSLGAQAAGANVLTF	TGTGCCAGAAGCTTGGGGGCACAGGCTGCTGGGGCCAACGTCCTGACTTTC	NA	TRBV5-3	TRBJ2-6	NA
CASSFGTGGDQPQHF	TGTGCCAGCAGCTTCGGGACAGGGGGCGATCAGCCCCAGCATTTT	few	TRBV7-9	TRBJ1-5	TRBD1
CASSQGRQGEKPTIYF	TGCGCCAGCAGCCAAGGTAGACAGGGGGAAAAGCCGACCATATATTTT	NA	TRBV4-1	TRBJ1-3	TRBD1
CATYLTEAFF	TGTGCCACCTACCTCACTGAAGCTTTCTTT	NA	TRBV6-5	TRBJ1-1	NA
CASSSLQPGNYGYTF	TGTGCCAGCAGTTCGCTGCAGCCAGGGAACTATGGCTACACCTTC	NA	TRBV28	TRBJ1-2	NA
CASSPGIPYEQYF	TGTGCCAGCAGCCCGGGGATCCCCTACGAGCAGTACTTC	NA	TRBV28	TRBJ2-7	NA
CASSLAELSGGYTF	TGCGCCAGCAGCTTGGCCGAACTCTCCGGTGGCTACACCTTC	once	TRBV5-1	TRBJ1-2	NA
CASRQGGGNEQFF	TGTGCCAGCAGGCAGGGGGGAGGCAATGAGCAGTTCTTC	NA	TRBV2	TRBJ2-1	NA
CASSFGTGENSPLHF	TGTGCCAGCAGCTTCGGGACAGGGGAGAATTCACCCCTCCACTTT	NA	TRBV5-4	TRBJ1-6	TRBD1
CAIRGTGTGQPQHF	TGTGCCATCAGAGGAACAGGGACGGGTCAGCCCCAGCATTTT	NA	TRBV10-3	TRBJ1-5	NA
CASSEARSDQFF	TGTGCCAGCAGTGAAGCGAGGTCAGACCAGTTCTTC	NA	TRBV6-1	TRBJ2-1	NA
CASSPGLGGLREQYF	TGTGCCAGCAGCCCGGGACTAGGAGGACTCCGAGAGCAGTACTTC	NA	TRBV3-1/TRBV3-2	TRBJ2-7	TRBD2
CASSLLGTTGNTIYF	TGTGCCAGCAGTTTGCTGGGGACAACTGGAAACACCATATATTTT	few	TRBV28	TRBJ1-3	NA
CASSDSGTGTNQPQHF	TGTGCCAGCAGTGACTCCGGGACAGGGACTAATCAGCCCCAGCATTTT	NA	TRBV7-9	TRBJ1-5	TRBD1
CATSGQFTDTQYF	TGTGCCACCTCGGGACAGTTCACAGATACGCAGTATTTT	NA	TRBV27	TRBJ2-3	TRBD1
CASSLVAGGLYNEQFF	TGCGCCAGCAGCTTGGTTGCGGGGGGGCTCTACAATGAGCAGTTCTTC	NA	TRBV5-1	TRBJ2-1	TRBD2
CASSFLGQGGEKLFF	TGTGCCAGCAGCTTTCTTGGGCAGGGGGGTGAAAAACTGTTTTTT	NA	TRBV7-8	TRBJ1-4	TRBD1